This entry is about one T cell receptor (beta chain). Its cognate antigen is unknown. These data originate in a study of shared clonotypes between healthy human individuals. Study results and limitations: It was the non-shared clonotypes that had lower generation probabilities than clonotypes shared by all four donors.

Profiling relied on immunoSEQ multiplex PCR, and the TCRdb table lists in-frame clones only, not all of them. The sample yields roughly 680,000 clones, approximately 77% seen once. The specimen sequenced was memory CD4+ T cells sorted from blood. Stated subset: CD45RA-negative fraction. This receptor was identified in a woman in her thirties in good health.

CDR3 amino acids: CASSIGGSSSYEQYF. The CDR3 DNA is TGCGCCAGCAGCATAGGGGGTTCTAGCTCCTACGAGCAGTACTTC. V and J are TRBV5-1 and TRBJ2-7; tentative D call: TRBD1 (6 bases). V was cut by 4 bases and J by 0 bases, with 14 bases left in between. Germline CDR1 is SGHRS and CDR2 is YFSETQ. The CDR3 runs to 15 residues. Using reference TRBV5-1 and TRBJ2-7 for the parts outside the CDR3, the full variable domain is KAGVTQTPRYLIKTRGQQVTLSCSPISGHRSVSWYQQTPGQGLQFLFEYFSETQRNKGNFPGRFSGRQFSNSRSEMNVSTLELGDSALYLCASSIGGSSSYEQYFGPGTRLTVT.